This T cell receptor beta chain was documented in a study of T cell repertoires in cytomegalovirus infection. Study summary: HLA-C-restricted CMV epitopes, recently identified, and well-studied HLA-B-restricted ones were used by the study. In public TCR beta signatures, there were indications of both CMV infection and matching HLA type. The study's findings and limits: The ex vivo response was dominated by HLA-C-restricted CMV-specific TCR beta clonotypes. Frequencies of public TCR beta families were cumulated, and this identified carriers of CMV plus the relevant HLA.

This clonotype occurred a few times. The antigen remains undetermined. Each CDR3 protein gets one entry after TCRdb re-called the reads with MiXCR. The sample consists of about 52,000 distinct CDR3 sequences, less than 20% of them appearing once. The sequence was obtained from a human donor in good health (CMV status not recorded). Some clones in this sample may be carry-over from other donors' samples. The source material was CD8+ T cells from cultured PBMCs, sampled from culture after CMV antigen stimulation.

The chain's CDR3 is CASSLGGPGPDTQYF. Here the CDR3 DNA reads TGTGCCAGCAGCTTGGGCGGCCCGGGACCAGATACGCAGTATTTT. The V gene is TRBV7-2, the J gene TRBJ2-3; D is tentatively TRBD1 or TRBD2 (5 bases each). The V end lost 3 bases, the J end lost 4 bases, and 14 bases lay between the germline ends. This CDR3 region has 15 residues. Germline CDR1 SGHTA, CDR2 FQGNSA.